The sample holds a few counts of the clone carrying this T cell receptor (beta chain). Its antigen is unidentified. Healthy Caucasians made up all donors. The CDR3 extends over 17 amino acids. Germline V CDR1 and CDR2: LGHNA, YSLEER. V dropped 0 bases and J dropped 2; count of bases not matched to a gene: 7. Template switching introduced a universal primer site, and the cDNA bore unique molecular identifiers. Each CDR3 protein gets one entry after TCRdb re-called the 5' RACE reads with MiXCR. The data hold approximately 300,000 distinct CDR3 sequences, with around 9.7% observed a single time. The sample is drawn from a study of identical twins. Study outcomes and limitations: Invariant populations such as MAIT and iNKT cells could partly muddle zero-insertion analyses. Twin-shared out-of-frame alpha sequences showed excess low generation probability.

In addition, the sample was reused for a study of yellow fever vaccine responses in identical twins.

The V gene is TRBV4-3, the J gene TRBJ2-3; TRBD2 matches at 8 bases. The TCR sequence derives from a woman aged 18-29 years in good health. Sequences were obtained from CD8+ T cells sorted from blood. CDR3 nucleotides: TGCGCCAGCAGCCAAGATATGAGCGGGAGTTACACAGATACGCAGTATTTT. Its translation: CASSQDMSGSYTDTQYF.